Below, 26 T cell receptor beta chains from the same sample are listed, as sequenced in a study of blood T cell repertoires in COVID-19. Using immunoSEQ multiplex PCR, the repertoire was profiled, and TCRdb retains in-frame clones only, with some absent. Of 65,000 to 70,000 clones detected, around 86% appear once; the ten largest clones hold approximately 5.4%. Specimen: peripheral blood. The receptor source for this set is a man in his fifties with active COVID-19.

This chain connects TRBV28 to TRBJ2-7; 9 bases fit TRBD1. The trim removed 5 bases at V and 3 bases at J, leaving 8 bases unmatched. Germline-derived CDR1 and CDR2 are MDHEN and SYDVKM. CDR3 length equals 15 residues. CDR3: CASSPRADRGYEQYF. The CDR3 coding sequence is TGTGCCAGCAGTCCCCGGGCGGACAGGGGCTACGAGCAGTACTTC. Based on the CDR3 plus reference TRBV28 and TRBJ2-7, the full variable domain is DVKVTQSSRYLVKRTGEKVFLECVQDMDHENMFWYRQDPGLGLRLIYFSYDVKMKEKGDIPEGYSVSREKKERFSLILESASTNQTSMYLCASSPRADRGYEQYFGPGTRLTVT.

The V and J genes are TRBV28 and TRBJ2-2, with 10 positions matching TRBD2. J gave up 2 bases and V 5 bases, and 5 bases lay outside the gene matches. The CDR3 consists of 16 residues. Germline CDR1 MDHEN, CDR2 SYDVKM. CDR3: CASSGSGRANTGELFF. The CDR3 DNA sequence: TGTGCCAGCAGTGGCAGCGGGAGGGCCAACACCGGGGAGCTGTTTTTT.

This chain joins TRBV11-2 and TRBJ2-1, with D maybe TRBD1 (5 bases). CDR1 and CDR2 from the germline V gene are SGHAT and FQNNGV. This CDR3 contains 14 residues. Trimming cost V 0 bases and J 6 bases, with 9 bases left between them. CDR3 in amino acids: CASSLERQGNEQFF. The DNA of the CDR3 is TGTGCCAGCAGCTTAGAACGCCAGGGCAATGAGCAGTTCTTC.

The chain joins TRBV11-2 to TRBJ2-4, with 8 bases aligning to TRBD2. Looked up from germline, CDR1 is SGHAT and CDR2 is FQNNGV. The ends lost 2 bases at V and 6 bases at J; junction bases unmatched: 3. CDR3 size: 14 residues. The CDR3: CASSLSGSINIQYF. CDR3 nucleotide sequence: TGTGCCAGCAGCTTAAGCGGGAGTATAAACATTCAGTACTTC.

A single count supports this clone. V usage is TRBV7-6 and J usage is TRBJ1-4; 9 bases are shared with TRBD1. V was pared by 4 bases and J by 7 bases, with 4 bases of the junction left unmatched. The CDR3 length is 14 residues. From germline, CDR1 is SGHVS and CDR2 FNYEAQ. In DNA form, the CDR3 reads TGTGCCAGCAGCTCGGGACAGGGTCGTGAAAAACTGTTTTTT. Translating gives CASSSGQGREKLFF.

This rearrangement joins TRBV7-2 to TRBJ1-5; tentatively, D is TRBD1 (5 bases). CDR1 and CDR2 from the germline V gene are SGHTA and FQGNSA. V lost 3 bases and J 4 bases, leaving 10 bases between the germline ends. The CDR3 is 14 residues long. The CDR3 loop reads CASSLGTTNQPQHF. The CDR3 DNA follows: TGTGCCAGCAGCTTGGGGACTACGAATCAGCCCCAGCATTTT.

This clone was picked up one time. The CDR3: CASSKVDRGIEETQYF. Here the CDR3 DNA reads TGTGCCAGCAGCAAAGTAGACAGGGGAATTGAGGAGACCCAGTACTTC. V usage is TRBV21-1 and J usage is TRBJ2-5; whether TRBD1, the table's D call, matches the DNA was not checked. TRBV21-1 is recorded as a pseudogene. The CDR3 totals 16 residues.

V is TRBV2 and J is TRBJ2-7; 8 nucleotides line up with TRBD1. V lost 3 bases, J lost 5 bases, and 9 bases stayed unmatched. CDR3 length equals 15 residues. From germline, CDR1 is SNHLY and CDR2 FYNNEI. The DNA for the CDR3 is TGTGCCAGCAGTGAGATGACAGGGGTGGAGGACGAGCAGTACTTC. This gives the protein CASSEMTGVEDEQYF.

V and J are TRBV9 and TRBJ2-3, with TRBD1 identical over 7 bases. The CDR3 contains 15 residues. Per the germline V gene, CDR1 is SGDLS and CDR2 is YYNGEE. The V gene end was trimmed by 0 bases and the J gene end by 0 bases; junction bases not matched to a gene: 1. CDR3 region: CASSVADRSTDTQYF. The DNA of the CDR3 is TGTGCCAGCAGCGTAGCGGACAGGAGCACAGATACGCAGTATTTT. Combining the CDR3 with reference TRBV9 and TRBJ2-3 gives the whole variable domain DSGVTQTPKHLITATGQRVTLRCSPRSGDLSVYWYQQSLDQGLQFLIQYYNGEERAKGNILERFSAQQFPDLHSELNLSSLELGDSALYFCASSVADRSTDTQYFGPGTRLTVL.

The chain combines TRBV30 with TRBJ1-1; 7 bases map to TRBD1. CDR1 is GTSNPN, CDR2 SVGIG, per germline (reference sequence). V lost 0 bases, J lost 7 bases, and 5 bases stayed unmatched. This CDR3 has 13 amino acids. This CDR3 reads CAWSVLQGGEAFF. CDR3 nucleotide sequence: TGTGCCTGGAGTGTGTTGCAGGGGGGTGAAGCTTTCTTT.

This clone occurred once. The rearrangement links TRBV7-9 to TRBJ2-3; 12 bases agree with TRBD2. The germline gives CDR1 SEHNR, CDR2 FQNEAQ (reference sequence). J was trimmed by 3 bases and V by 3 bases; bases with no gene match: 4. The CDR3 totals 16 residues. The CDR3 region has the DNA TGTGCCAGCAGCTTGACTAGCGGGAGTGGTACAGATACGCAGTATTTT. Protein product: CASSLTSGSGTDTQYF.

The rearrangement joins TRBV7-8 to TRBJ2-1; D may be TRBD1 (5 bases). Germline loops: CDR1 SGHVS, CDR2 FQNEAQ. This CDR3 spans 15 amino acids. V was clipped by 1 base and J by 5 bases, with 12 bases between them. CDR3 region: CASSLGSGADNEQFF. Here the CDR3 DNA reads TGTGCCAGCAGCTTAGGTTCTGGGGCAGACAATGAGCAGTTCTTC.

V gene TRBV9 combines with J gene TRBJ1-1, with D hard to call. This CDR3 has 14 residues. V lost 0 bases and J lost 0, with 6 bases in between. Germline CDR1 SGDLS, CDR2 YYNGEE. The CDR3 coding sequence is TGTGCCAGCAGCGTAGCCGGAGTGAACACTGAAGCTTTCTTT. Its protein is CASSVAGVNTEAFF.

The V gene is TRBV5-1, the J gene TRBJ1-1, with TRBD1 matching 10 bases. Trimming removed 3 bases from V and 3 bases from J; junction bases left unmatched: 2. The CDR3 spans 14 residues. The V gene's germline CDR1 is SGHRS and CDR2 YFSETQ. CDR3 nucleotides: TGCGCCAGCAGCTCCGGGACAGGGGACACTGAAGCTTTCTTT. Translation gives CASSSGTGDTEAFF.

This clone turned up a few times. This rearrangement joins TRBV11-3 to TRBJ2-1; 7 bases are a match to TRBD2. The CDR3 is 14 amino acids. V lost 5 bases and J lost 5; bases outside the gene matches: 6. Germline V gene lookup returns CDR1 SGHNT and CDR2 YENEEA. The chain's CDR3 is CASSPGTTNNEQFF. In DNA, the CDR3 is TGTGCCAGCAGCCCGGGGACTACTAACAATGAGCAGTTCTTC.

The CDR3 nucleotides read TGCGCCAGCAGCCCCAGTCAGGTGATTAATGAAAAACTGTTTTTT. Its protein is CASSPSQVINEKLFF. The gene calls are TRBV4-1 and TRBJ1-4; D gene uncertain. Between the trimmed V and J ends, which lost 4 bases and 4 bases, there was a span of 13 bases. The CDR3 has 15 residues. Germline V gene lookup returns CDR1 MGHRA and CDR2 YSYEKL.

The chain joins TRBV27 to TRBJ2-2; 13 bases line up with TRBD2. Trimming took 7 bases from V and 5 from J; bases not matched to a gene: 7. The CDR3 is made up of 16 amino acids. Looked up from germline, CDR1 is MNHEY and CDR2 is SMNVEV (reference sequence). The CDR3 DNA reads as TGTGCCAGCAACCCCGGACTAGCGGGAGTTACCGGGGAGCTGTTTTTT. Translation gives CASNPGLAGVTGELFF.

CDR3 nucleotides: TGTGCCAGCAGCTTGGCCCCGGGACAGGGGGCATCGCGTGGAAACATTCAGTACTTC. Its translation: CASSLAPGQGASRGNIQYF. This rearrangement joins TRBV5-8 to TRBJ2-4; 12 positions agree with TRBD1. The CDR3 extends over 19 amino acids. Germline lookup yields CDR1 SGHTS and CDR2 YDEGEE. V lost 0 bases, J lost 6 bases, and 13 bases stayed unmatched.

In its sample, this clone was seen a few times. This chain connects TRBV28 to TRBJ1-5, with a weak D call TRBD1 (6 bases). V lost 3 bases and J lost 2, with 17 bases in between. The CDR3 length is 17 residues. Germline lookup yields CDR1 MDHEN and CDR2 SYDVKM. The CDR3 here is CASSFPRGTRGNQPQHF. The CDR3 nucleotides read TGTGCCAGCAGTTTCCCCAGGGGTACCCGGGGCAATCAGCCCCAGCATTTT.

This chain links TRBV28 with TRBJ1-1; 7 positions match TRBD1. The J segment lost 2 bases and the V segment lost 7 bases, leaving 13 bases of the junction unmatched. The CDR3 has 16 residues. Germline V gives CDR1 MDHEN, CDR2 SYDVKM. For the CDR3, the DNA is TGTGCCAGCACCCTACCCCCCGGGACAGCAAACACTGAAGCTTTCTTT. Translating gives CASTLPPGTANTEAFF.

The CDR3 sequence: CSASLAPPVDQYF. DNA for the CDR3: TGCAGTGCTAGTCTAGCGCCACCGGTGGACCAGTACTTC. The J gene is TRBJ2-5, the V gene TRBV20-1; D perhaps matches TRBD2 (6 bases). Germline values: CDR1 DFQATT, CDR2 SNEGSKA (reference sequence). The V end was cut by 3 bases, the J end by 10 bases, with 18 bases between. The CDR3 is made up of 13 amino acids.

The CDR3 region is CASSGQETQYF. CDR3 coding DNA: TGTGCCAGCAGCGGCCAGGAGACCCAGTACTTC. This chain joins TRBV7-2 and TRBJ2-5; D uncertain. CDR1 is SGHTA and CDR2 is FQGNSA in the germline V gene. CDR3 size: 11 residues. Trimming pared 5 bases from V and 5 bases from J, leaving 6 bases between.

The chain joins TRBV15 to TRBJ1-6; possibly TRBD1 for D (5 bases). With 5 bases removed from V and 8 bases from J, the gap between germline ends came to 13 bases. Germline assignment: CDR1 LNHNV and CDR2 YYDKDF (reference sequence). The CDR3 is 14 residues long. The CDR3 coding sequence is TGTGCCACCAGCCGAACGGGGGGGTATTCACCCCTCCACTTT. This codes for CATSRTGGYSPLHF.

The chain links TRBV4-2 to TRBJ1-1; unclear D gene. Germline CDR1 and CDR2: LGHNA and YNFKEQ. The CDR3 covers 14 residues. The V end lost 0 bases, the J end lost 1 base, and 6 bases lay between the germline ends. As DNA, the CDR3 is TGTGCCAGCAGCCAAGATGCGGGGAACACTGAAGCTTTCTTT. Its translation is CASSQDAGNTEAFF.

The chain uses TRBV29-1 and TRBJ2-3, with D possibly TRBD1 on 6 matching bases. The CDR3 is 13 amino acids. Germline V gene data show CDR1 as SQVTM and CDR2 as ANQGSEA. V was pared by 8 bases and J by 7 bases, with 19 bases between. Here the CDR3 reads CSYGTSPSNTQYF. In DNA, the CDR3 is TGCAGCTACGGGACAAGCCCGTCGAATACGCAGTATTTT.

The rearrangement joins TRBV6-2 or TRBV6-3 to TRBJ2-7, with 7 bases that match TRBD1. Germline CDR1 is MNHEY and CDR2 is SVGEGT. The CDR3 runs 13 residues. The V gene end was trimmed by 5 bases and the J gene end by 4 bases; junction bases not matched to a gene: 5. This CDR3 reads CASSNYRGYEQYF. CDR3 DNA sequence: TGTGCCAGCAGTAACTACAGGGGTTACGAGCAGTACTTC.